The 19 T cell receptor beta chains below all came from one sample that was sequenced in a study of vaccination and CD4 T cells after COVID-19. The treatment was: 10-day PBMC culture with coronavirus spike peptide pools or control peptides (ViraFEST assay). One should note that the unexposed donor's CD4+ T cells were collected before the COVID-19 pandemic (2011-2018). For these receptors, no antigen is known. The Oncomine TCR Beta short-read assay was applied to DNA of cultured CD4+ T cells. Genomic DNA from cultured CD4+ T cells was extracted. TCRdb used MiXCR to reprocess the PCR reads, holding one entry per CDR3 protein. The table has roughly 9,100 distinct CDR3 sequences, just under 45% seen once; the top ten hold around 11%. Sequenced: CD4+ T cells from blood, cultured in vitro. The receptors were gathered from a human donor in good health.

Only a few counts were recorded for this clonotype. CDR3: CASSLRSLPASYNEQFF. CDR3 coding DNA: TGTGCCAGCAGCTTAAGGTCCCTTCCGGCGTCCTACAATGAGCAGTTCTTC. V and J are TRBV7-3 and TRBJ2-1; D call uncertain. Germline CDR1 SGHTA, CDR2 FQGTGA. The CDR3 length is 17 residues. V was shortened by 1 base and J by 1 base, with 14 bases between the two germline ends.

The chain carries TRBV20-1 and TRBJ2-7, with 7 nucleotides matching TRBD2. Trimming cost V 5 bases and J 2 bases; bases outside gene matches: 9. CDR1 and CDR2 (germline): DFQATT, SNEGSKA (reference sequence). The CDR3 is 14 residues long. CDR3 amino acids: CSARNTAGPYEQYF. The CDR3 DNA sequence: TGCAGTGCTCGGAATACAGCGGGGCCCTACGAGCAGTACTTC.

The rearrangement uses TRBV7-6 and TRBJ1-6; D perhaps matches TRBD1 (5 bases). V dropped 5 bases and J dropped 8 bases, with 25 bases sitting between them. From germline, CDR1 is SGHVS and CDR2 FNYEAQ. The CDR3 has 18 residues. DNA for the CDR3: TGTGCCAGCAGCCCGGGGGGTCGGGTTTCCGGAACCTATTCACCCCTCCACTTT. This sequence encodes CASSPGGRVSGTYSPLHF. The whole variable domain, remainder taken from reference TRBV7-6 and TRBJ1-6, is GAGVSQSPRYKVTKRGQDVALRCDPISGHVSLYWYRQALGQGPEFLTYFNYEAQQDKSGLPNDRFSAERPEGSISTLTIQRTEQRDSAMYRCASSPGGRVSGTYSPLHFGNGTRLTVT.

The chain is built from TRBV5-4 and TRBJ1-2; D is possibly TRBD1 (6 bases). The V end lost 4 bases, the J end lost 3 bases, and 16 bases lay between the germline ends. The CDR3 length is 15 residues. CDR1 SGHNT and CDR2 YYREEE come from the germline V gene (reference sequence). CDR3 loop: CASSLTGRRDYGYTF. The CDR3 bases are TGTGCCAGCAGCCTCACAGGGAGGAGGGACTATGGCTACACCTTC.

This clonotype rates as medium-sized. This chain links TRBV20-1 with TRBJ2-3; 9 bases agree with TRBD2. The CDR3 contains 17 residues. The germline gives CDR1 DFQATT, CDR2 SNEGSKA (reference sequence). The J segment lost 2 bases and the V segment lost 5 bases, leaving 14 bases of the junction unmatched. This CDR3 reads CSALKIRGRALTDTQYF. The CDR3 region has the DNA TGCAGTGCTTTAAAGATTCGCGGGAGGGCCCTCACAGATACGCAGTATTTT.

The CDR3 DNA sequence: TGCGCCAGCAGTCATCAGGGGGCCCAGAACACTGAAGCTTTCTTT. This translates into CASSHQGAQNTEAFF. The rearrangement uses TRBV5-1 and TRBJ1-1; 8 bases align to TRBD1. With V trimmed by 5 bases and J by 1 base, 7 bases remained unmatched. In germline, CDR1 is SGHRS, CDR2 YFSETQ. The CDR3 runs to 15 residues. The variable domain in full, with the rest retrieved from reference TRBV5-1 and TRBJ1-1, is KAGVTQTPRYLIKTRGQQVTLSCSPISGHRSVSWYQQTPGQGLQFLFEYFSETQRNKGNFPGRFSGRQFSNSRSEMNVSTLELGDSALYLCASSHQGAQNTEAFFGQGTRLTVV.

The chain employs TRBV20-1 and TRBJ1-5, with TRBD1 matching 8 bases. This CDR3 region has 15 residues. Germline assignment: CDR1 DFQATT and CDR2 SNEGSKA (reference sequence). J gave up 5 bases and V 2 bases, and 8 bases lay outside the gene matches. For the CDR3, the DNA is TGCAGTGCTAGACCTGACAGGGGCCGCGATCAGCCCCAGCATTTT. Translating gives CSARPDRGRDQPQHF.

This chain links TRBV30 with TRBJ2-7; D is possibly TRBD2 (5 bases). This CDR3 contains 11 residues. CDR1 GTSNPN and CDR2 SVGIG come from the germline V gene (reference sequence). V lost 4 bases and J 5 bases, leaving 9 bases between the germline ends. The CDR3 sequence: CAWTRANEQYF. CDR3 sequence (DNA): TGTGCCTGGACGAGGGCCAACGAGCAGTACTTC.

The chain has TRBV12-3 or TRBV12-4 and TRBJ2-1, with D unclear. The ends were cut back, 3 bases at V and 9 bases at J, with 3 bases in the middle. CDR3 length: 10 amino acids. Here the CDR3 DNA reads TGTGCCAGCAGTTTGGTTGAGCAGTTCTTC. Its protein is CASSLVEQFF.

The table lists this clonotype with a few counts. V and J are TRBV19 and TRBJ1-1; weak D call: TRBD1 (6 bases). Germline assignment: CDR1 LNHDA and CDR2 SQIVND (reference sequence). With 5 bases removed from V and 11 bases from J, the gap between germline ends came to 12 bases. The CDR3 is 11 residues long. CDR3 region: CASSQGRSAFF. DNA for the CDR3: TGTGCCAGTAGTCAGGGGAGGTCGGCTTTCTTT.

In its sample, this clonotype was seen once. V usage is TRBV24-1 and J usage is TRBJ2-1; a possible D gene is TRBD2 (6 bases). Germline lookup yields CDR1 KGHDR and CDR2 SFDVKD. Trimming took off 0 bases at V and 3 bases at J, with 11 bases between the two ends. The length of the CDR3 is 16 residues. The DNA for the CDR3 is TGTGCCACCAGTGATTTGAGGGCGCGGGGCTACAATGAGCAGTTCTTC. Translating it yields CATSDLRARGYNEQFF.

The CDR3 DNA reads as TGTGCCACCAGTGTCCGGGACAGGGGGCCGGAGACCCAGTACTTC. This gives the protein CATSVRDRGPETQYF. The gene calls are TRBV24-1 and TRBJ2-5; 12 nucleotides align to TRBD1. The CDR3 is 15 residues long. V shed 5 bases, J shed 5 bases, and the junction held 5 bases outside the gene matches. Germline V gene lookup returns CDR1 KGHDR and CDR2 SFDVKD.

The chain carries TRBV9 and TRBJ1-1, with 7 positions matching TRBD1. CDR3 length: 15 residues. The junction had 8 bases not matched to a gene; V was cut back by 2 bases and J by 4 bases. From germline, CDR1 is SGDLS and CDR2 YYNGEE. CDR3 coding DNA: TGTGCCAGCAGCGTCGAACTCCAGGGGGTCACTGAAGCTTTCTTT. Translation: CASSVELQGVTEAFF.

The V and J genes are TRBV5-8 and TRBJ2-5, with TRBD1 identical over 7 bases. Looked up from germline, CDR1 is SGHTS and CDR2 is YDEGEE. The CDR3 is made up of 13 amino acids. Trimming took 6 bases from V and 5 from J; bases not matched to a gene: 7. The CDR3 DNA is TGTGCCAGCAACCGTAACAGGGGTGAGACCCAGTACTTC. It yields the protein CASNRNRGETQYF.

For the CDR3, the DNA is TGTGCCAGCAGCTCACCGGGGAAAGAGGACACCTCGGGGGTAGGTGAAGCTTTCTTT. This sequence encodes CASSSPGKEDTSGVGEAFF. The chain employs TRBV12-1 and TRBJ1-1; the tabulated D call, TRBD1, remains unverified against the DNA. TRBV12-1 is a known pseudogene. The CDR3 totals 19 residues.

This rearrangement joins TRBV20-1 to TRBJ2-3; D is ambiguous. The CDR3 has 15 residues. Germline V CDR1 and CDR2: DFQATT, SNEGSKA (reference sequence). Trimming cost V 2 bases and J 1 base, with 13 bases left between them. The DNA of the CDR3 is TGCAGTGCTAGAAACCCAGCGATGGGCACAGATACGCAGTATTTT. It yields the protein CSARNPAMGTDTQYF.

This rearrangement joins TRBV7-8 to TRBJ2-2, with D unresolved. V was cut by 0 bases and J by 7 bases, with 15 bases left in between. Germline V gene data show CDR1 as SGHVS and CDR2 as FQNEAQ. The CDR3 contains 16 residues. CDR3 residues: CASSLARVPGIGELFF. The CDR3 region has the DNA TGTGCCAGCAGCTTAGCGCGAGTACCTGGGATCGGGGAGCTGTTTTTT.

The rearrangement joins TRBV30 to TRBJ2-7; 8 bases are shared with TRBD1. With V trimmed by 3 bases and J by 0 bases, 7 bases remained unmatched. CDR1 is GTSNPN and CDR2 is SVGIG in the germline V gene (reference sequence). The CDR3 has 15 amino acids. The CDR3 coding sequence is TGTGCCTGGAGGGTGACAGGGGCCCACTCCTACGAGCAGTACTTC. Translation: CAWRVTGAHSYEQYF.

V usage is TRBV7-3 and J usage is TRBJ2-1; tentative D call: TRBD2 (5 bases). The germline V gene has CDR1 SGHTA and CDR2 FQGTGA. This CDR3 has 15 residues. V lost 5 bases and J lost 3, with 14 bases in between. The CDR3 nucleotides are TGTGCCAGCAGCCCTCTCGGAGGACTCTACAATGAGCAGTTCTTC. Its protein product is CASSPLGGLYNEQFF.